This TCR beta chain was retrieved from a study of T-cell memory formation after mild COVID-19. Study-wide background: For the most part, TCR clusters were specific to one donor. Findings and caveats of the study: CD4/CD8 balance held among clones contracting day 15 to 85, and later expanders leaned CD4+. Within pre-infection memory, some responding clones were found, suggesting cross-reactive memory joined.

Concerning this clonotype itself: Its antigen is unknown.

The CDR3 runs to 16 residues. Trimming removed 4 bases at V and 4 bases at J, with 17 bases between. Per the germline V gene, CDR1 is MGHDK and CDR2 is SYGVNS. Constant-segment-primed 5'RACE gave TCR alpha and TCR beta cDNA libraries with sample barcodes and UMIs. Using its own MiXCR run on the 5' RACE reads, TCRdb lists one record per CDR3 protein. The sample holds about 260,000 distinct CDR3 sequences, 15% to 20% seen once. The receptor was derived from a young man who had mild COVID-19 (a few samples of this study predate the infection). Cell type and time point are not known. Sequenced input: PBMCs or a T cell subset sorted from them (not recorded which). V gene TRBV25-1 combines with J gene TRBJ1-3, with D perhaps matching TRBD1 (6 bases). For the CDR3, the DNA is TGTGCCAGCAGTGCTGGGGGCCTTTTCGCGGGAAACACCATATATTTT. Translated: CASSAGGLFAGNTIYF.